Following are 18 T cell receptor beta chains from one sample sequenced in a study of identical twins. TCRdb re-called the 5' RACE reads through MiXCR, storing one row per CDR3 protein. The profile shows about 520,000 distinct CDR3 sequences, about 20% of them singletons. These data also formed part of another study, on T cells expressing NK-cell markers.

The sample was CD4+ T cells sorted from blood. These receptors all come from a woman under 30 in good health.

The chain uses TRBV6-1 and TRBJ2-2; no firm D call. Per the germline V gene, CDR1 is MNHNS and CDR2 is SASEGT. This CDR3 has 14 residues. V gave up 6 bases and J gave up 3 bases, with 11 bases separating them. Here the CDR3 DNA reads TGTGCCAGCAGCCAGGAGCCCCACACCGGGGAGCTGTTTTTT. It codes for CASSQEPHTGELFF.

The CDR3 nucleotides read TGTGCCACCAGTGACCCCGCCAAAGAGGCCTTGAGTGAGCAGTTCTTC. Protein product: CATSDPAKEALSEQFF. The rearrangement joins TRBV24-1 to TRBJ2-1; D not resolved. The germline V gene encodes CDR1 KGHDR and CDR2 SFDVKD. CDR3 length: 16 amino acids. Trimming left V 4 bases short and J 9 bases short, with 21 bases between.

This clonotype was counted only a few times. The V call is TRBV3-1, the J call TRBJ2-1; TRBD2 matches 15 bases. The V segment lost 2 bases and the J segment 6 bases; nucleotides outside the gene matches: 8. This CDR3 is built from 18 residues. Germline assignment: CDR1 LGHDT and CDR2 YNNKEL (reference sequence). CDR3 sequence: CASSQPGLAGGPRNEQFF. In nucleotides, the CDR3 is TGTGCCAGCAGCCAACCGGGACTAGCGGGGGGCCCTCGCAATGAGCAGTTCTTC.

This clonotype came up many times. The chain carries TRBV20-1 and TRBJ2-1; D call uncertain. Germline-derived CDR1 and CDR2 are DFQATT and SNEGSKA (reference sequence). The CDR3 has 15 residues. Trimming removed 0 bases at V and 2 bases at J, with 11 bases between. CDR3 DNA sequence: TGCAGTGCTAGAGATCAGGCTGTAGCCTACAATGAGCAGTTCTTC. As protein: CSARDQAVAYNEQFF.

This clonotype was detected a few times. The V and J genes are TRBV12-3 or TRBV12-4 and TRBJ1-2; 8 bases map to TRBD1. With V trimmed by 3 bases and J by 6 bases, 3 bases remained unmatched. The CDR3 spans 13 residues. CDR3 amino acids: CASSFDRGDGYTF. In DNA, the CDR3 is TGTGCCAGCAGTTTTGACAGGGGCGATGGCTACACCTTC.

The rearrangement uses TRBV10-1 and TRBJ2-7; 10 nucleotides align to TRBD2. CDR3 length equals 16 residues. The germline CDR1 and CDR2 sequences are WNHNN and SYGVQD (reference sequence). The J segment lost 6 bases and the V segment lost 0 bases, leaving 8 bases of the junction unmatched. CDR3: CASSESKSGRAIEQYF. The CDR3 DNA reads TGCGCCAGCAGTGAGTCTAAGAGCGGGAGGGCCATCGAGCAGTACTTC.

V and J are TRBV9 and TRBJ2-4, with a weak D call TRBD1 (5 bases). The CDR3 is 14 residues long. CDR1 is SGDLS, CDR2 YYNGEE, per germline. Trimming removed 0 bases at V and 8 bases at J, with 12 bases between. CDR3 nucleotides: TGTGCCAGCAGCGTAGATAGTAGGACATACATTCAGTACTTC. It is translated as CASSVDSRTYIQYF.

This clonotype was seen ten or more times. In nucleotides, the CDR3 is TGTGCCAGCAGCTTAGCGGCAGGGCGGTACAATGAGCAGTTCTTC. Its translation is CASSLAAGRYNEQFF. The chain is built from TRBV7-8 and TRBJ2-1; TRBD1 might be the D (5 bases). V was clipped by 0 bases and J by 4 bases, with 10 bases between them. In germline, CDR1 is SGHVS, CDR2 FQNEAQ. The CDR3 covers 15 residues.

V is TRBV20-1 and J is TRBJ2-4; tentatively, D is TRBD1 (5 bases). Germline-derived CDR1 and CDR2 are DFQATT and SNEGSKA (reference sequence). There are 14 residues in the CDR3. The ends were cut back, 6 bases at V and 8 bases at J, with 20 bases in the middle. In DNA form, the CDR3 reads TGCAGTGCCCAGGCGCGCACCCAAGGGGACATTCAGTACTTC. Its protein is CSAQARTQGDIQYF.

The chain links TRBV27 to TRBJ1-6, with D possibly matching TRBD1 (6 bases). Trimming shortened V by 6 bases and J by 0 bases, and 12 bases separated the two germline ends. Per germline, CDR1 MNHEY and CDR2 SMNVEV (reference sequence). This CDR3 has 16 residues. The CDR3 coding sequence is TGTGCCAGCAGATACGACAGGAGCTCCTATAATTCACCCCTCCACTTT. This translates into CASRYDRSSYNSPLHF.

This clonotype was seen repeatedly, ten times or more. The chain employs TRBV14 and TRBJ1-2; D gene unclear. Looked up from germline, CDR1 is SGHDN and CDR2 is FVKESK. The CDR3 runs 14 residues. V lost 4 bases to trimming and J lost 2 bases, with 11 bases between them. The CDR3 spells CASSRPRGNYGYTF. CDR3 in DNA: TGTGCCAGCAGCCGCCCCCGAGGGAACTATGGCTACACCTTC.

This rearrangement joins TRBV12-3 or TRBV12-4 to TRBJ1-2; D possibly corresponds to TRBD1 (5 bases). This CDR3 is 15 amino acids long. Deletions cut 3 bases from V and 8 bases from J, with 19 bases between. The CDR3 loop is CASSFLPGSGDGYTF. Written as DNA, the CDR3 is TGTGCCAGCAGTTTTCTCCCAGGCAGCGGGGACGGCTACACCTTC.

CDR3 DNA sequence: TGTGCCAGCATCGGGACAGGGGCTTCTAGCACAGATACGCAGTATTTT. It yields the protein CASIGTGASSTDTQYF. The gene calls are TRBV12-3 or TRBV12-4 and TRBJ2-3, with 10 bases fitting TRBD1. The ends lost 7 bases at V and 0 bases at J; junction bases unmatched: 7. This CDR3 is 16 amino acids long.

The chain is built from TRBV29-1 and TRBJ1-1; D call uncertain. The CDR3 consists of 12 residues. CDR1 is SQVTM, CDR2 ANQGSEA, per germline. The germline V and J ends were trimmed by 3 bases and 3 bases, with 8 bases remaining between them. CDR3 loop: CSVEASDTEAFF. The CDR3 region has the DNA TGCAGCGTTGAGGCGTCAGACACTGAAGCTTTCTTT.

The chain uses TRBV11-2 and TRBJ1-4; 8 bases line up with TRBD1. Per the germline V gene, CDR1 is SGHAT and CDR2 is FQNNGV. The CDR3 extends over 15 amino acids. After removal of 5 bases from V and 3 bases from J, the junction contained 5 bases not matched to a gene. CDR3 nucleotides: TGTGCCAGCAGCCTCATGACAGGGGCTAATGAAAAACTGTTTTTT. Protein: CASSLMTGANEKLFF.

This clonotype was picked up a small number of times. The chain joins TRBV20-1 to TRBJ1-4; TRBD1 is a possible D gene (6 bases). The CDR3 is made up of 14 amino acids. The germline gives CDR1 DFQATT, CDR2 SNEGSKA (reference sequence). Trimming pared 6 bases from V and 1 base from J, leaving 12 bases between. In DNA, the CDR3 is TGCAGTGCGGGTGACAGGAGAACTAATGAAAAACTGTTTTTT. Its protein product is CSAGDRRTNEKLFF.

V gene TRBV5-4 combines with J gene TRBJ2-5; 7 bases fit TRBD2. V trimming: 1 base; J trimming: 5 bases; junction bases outside the gene matches: 5. The CDR3 consists of 14 residues. Germline V gives CDR1 SGHNT, CDR2 YYREEE (reference sequence). The CDR3 reads CASSLQMRGETQYF. The CDR3 DNA follows: TGTGCCAGCAGCTTGCAAATGCGGGGGGAGACCCAGTACTTC.

The chain combines TRBV21-1 with TRBJ1-5; the table calls TRBD1, which could not be checked here. TRBV21-1 is deemed a pseudogene. The CDR3 runs 16 residues. DNA for the CDR3: TGTGCCGTCCAGGGACCTATTTCCCAGGGAAATCAGCCCCAGCATTTT. Protein product: CAVQGPISQGNQPQHF.